The clone carrying this T cell receptor (beta chain) was seen more than once but under ten times. What it recognizes is unknown. Germline assignment: CDR1 SQVTM and CDR2 ANQGSEA. Trimming took off 0 bases at V and 2 bases at J, with 10 bases between the two ends. The length of the CDR3 is 14 residues. The PCR was carried out with 60 Vbeta primers and 13 Jbeta primers. Sequenced by immunoSEQ multiplex PCR; TCRdb stores in-frame clones only, minus some. The data contain some 150,000 clones, 80% to 90% of them singletons. The data stem from a study of cytomegalovirus exposure and HLA in healthy donors. Study findings and constraints: HLA alleles showed associations with 16,951 TCR beta sequences in a later analysis, at a 0.05 false discovery rate. The authors assumed roughly uniform sequencing depth across donors for presence/absence analyses. One cluster of highly shared sequence variants probably arose as a sequencing artifact. The authors later found most CMV-associated TCR beta chains appeared HLA-restricted.

Sequencing used PBMCs. The chain carries TRBV29-1 and TRBJ1-2; D not resolved. This clonotype was sampled from a woman aged 30 to 39 in good health and CMV-seropositive. This chain's CDR3 is CSVEDQDFNYGYTF. Written as DNA, the CDR3 is TGCAGCGTTGAAGACCAGGACTTCAACTATGGCTACACCTTC.